The rows below give T cell receptor beta chains drawn from one sample of a study of regulatory T cells in long-lasting Graves disease. TCRdb reprocessed the multiplex PCR reads via MiXCR and lists one record per CDR3 protein. The sample holds under 400,000 distinct CDR3 sequences, about a sixth seen once. The data were also submitted as part of a second study, on T cells in Graves' hyperthyroidism and ophthalmopathy.

Specimen: peripheral blood mononuclear cells (PBMCs), collected at new diagnosis, from a patient treated with antithyroid drugs. The receptors derive from a man aged 35 to 55 with Graves disease. Each CDR3 is given with its conserved first and last residue. The order of the fields is D gene, clone size, V gene, J gene, CDR3 protein, CDR3 DNA. D genes are given only for firm matches. Clone size is stated in some rows and not others, as once, few, many or a class when expanded.

>TRBD1|many|TRBV28|TRBJ1-6
CASRRTGGNSPLHF
TGTGCCAGCAGACGGACAGGAGGAAATTCACCCCTCCACTTT
>.|few|TRBV5-8|TRBJ1-5
CASRKDFQPQHF
TGTGCCAGCAGAAAGGATTTTCAGCCCCAGCATTTT
>.|.|TRBV12-3/TRBV12-4|TRBJ2-4
CASSLQGGRNIQYF
TGTGCCAGCAGTTTACAGGGGGGTCGGAACATTCAGTACTTC
>.|many|TRBV28|TRBJ2-1
CASSLSGTVNEQFF
TGTGCCAGCAGTTTATCCGGGACGGTCAATGAGCAGTTCTTC
>TRBD1|many|TRBV28|TRBJ2-3
CASRSPGQGSPRYTQYF
TGTGCCAGCAGATCTCCGGGACAGGGGAGTCCAAGATATACGCAGTATTTT
>TRBD2|many|TRBV6-1|TRBJ2-3
CASSGLAASDTQYF
TGTGCCAGCTCCGGACTAGCAGCGTCAGATACGCAGTATTTT
>TRBD2|many|TRBV18|TRBJ2-3
CASSRLAGGFTDTQYF
TGTGCCAGCTCACGACTAGCGGGGGGCTTCACAGATACGCAGTATTTT
>.|many|TRBV20-1|TRBJ2-7
CSAFTDLYEQYF
TGCAGTGCTTTCACGGACTTATACGAGCAGTACTTC
>TRBD1|many|TRBV6-1|TRBJ2-6
CASRGSGGASGANVLTF
TGTGCCAGCAGGGGTTCAGGGGGCGCTTCTGGGGCCAACGTCCTGACTTTC
>.|many|TRBV28|TRBJ2-5
CASSLLGDLQETQYF
TGTGCCAGCAGCCTCTTGGGTGACCTCCAAGAGACCCAGTACTTC
>.|.|TRBV12-3/TRBV12-4|TRBJ2-5
CASRDDGPETQYF
TGTGCCAGCAGGGATGATGGACCGGAGACCCAGTACTTC
>TRBD2|once|TRBV15|TRBJ2-5
CATSVAVAGGQETQYF
TGTGCCACCAGCGTTGCCGTAGCGGGGGGCCAAGAGACCCAGTACTTC
>.|few|TRBV5-6|TRBJ2-3
CASSLAQSTDTQYF
TGTGCCAGCAGCTTGGCCCAGAGCACAGATACGCAGTATTTT
>.|.|TRBV29-1|TRBJ2-1
CSGGYWGYNEQFF
TGCAGCGGGGGGTACTGGGGGTACAATGAGCAGTTCTTC
>.|many|TRBV7-3|TRBJ1-6
CASSTAGDSPLHF
TGTGCCAGCAGTACCGCGGGGGATTCACCCCTCCACTTT
>.|.|TRBV6-2/TRBV6-3|TRBJ2-1
CASKIGGEQFF
TGTGCCAGCAAAATCGGGGGAGAGCAGTTCTTC
>.|.|TRBV28|TRBJ1-4
CASSPPRQEEKLFF
TGTGCCAGCAGTCCACCCCGGCAGGAAGAAAAACTGTTTTTT
>TRBD2|many|TRBV30|TRBJ2-7
CAWSLGLAGLDEQYF
TGTGCCTGGAGTTTGGGACTAGCGGGGTTGGACGAGCAGTACTTC
>.|many|TRBV9|TRBJ1-1
CASGVDSMNTEAFF
TGTGCCTCTGGGGTTGACAGTATGAACACTGAAGCTTTCTTT
>.|many|TRBV6-1|TRBJ2-7
CASTVSADPTYEQYF
TGTGCCAGCACTGTGTCGGCGGACCCTACCTACGAGCAGTACTTC
>TRBD2|.|TRBV9|TRBJ2-2
CASSLGLAGGLSGELFF
TGTGCCAGCAGCCTTGGACTAGCGGGGGGGCTGTCCGGGGAGCTGTTTTTT
>.|many|TRBV5-8|TRBJ2-7
CASGPSSGRLDEQYF
TGTGCCAGCGGACCCTCCAGCGGGCGGCTTGACGAGCAGTACTTC
>TRBD2|.|TRBV4-1|TRBJ2-3
CASSQDLYLAGIDTQYF
TGCGCCAGCAGCCAAGATCTTTACCTAGCGGGGATAGATACGCAGTATTTT
>TRBD1|few|TRBV3-1|TRBJ1-1
CASSLRTGYTEAFF
TGTGCCAGCAGCCTTCGGACAGGGTATACTGAAGCTTTCTTT
>.|many|TRBV4-2|TRBJ2-3
CASSQVGFTDTQYF
TGTGCCAGCAGCCAAGTCGGGTTCACAGATACGCAGTATTTT
>TRBD1|.|TRBV5-1|TRBJ1-2
CASRKTGGTFYGYTF
TGCGCCAGCCGAAAGACAGGGGGCACTTTCTATGGCTACACCTTC
>.|many|TRBV2|TRBJ2-4
CASGSIQYF
TGTGCCAGCGGCAGCATTCAGTACTTC
>TRBD1|.|TRBV5-1|TRBJ1-2
CASSSGTARANYGYTF
TGCGCCAGCAGCTCAGGGACAGCAAGAGCTAACTATGGCTACACCTTC
>.|few|TRBV18|TRBJ1-6
CASSPPVNSPLHF
TGTGCCAGCTCACCACCAGTTAATTCACCCCTCCACTTT
>.|many|TRBV2|TRBJ2-3
CASEGSSLTGTPWADTQYF
TGTGCCAGCGAGGGGTCCTCGCTTACCGGGACACCTTGGGCAGATACGCAGTATTTT
>TRBD2|many|TRBV28|TRBJ2-1
CASRYAGDWFNEQFF
TGTGCCAGCAGATATGCGGGGGACTGGTTCAATGAGCAGTTCTTC
>.|many|TRBV5-1|TRBJ2-7
CASSLVDGEQYF
TGCGCCAGCAGCTTGGTTGACGGGGAGCAGTACTTC
>.|.|TRBV12-3/TRBV12-4|TRBJ2-7
CASRTSGATYEQYF
TGTGCCAGCAGAACATCAGGGGCCACCTACGAGCAGTACTTC
>TRBD1|.|TRBV2|TRBJ2-5
CASNGQGAETQYF
TGTGCCAGCAACGGACAGGGGGCCGAGACCCAGTACTTC
>.|.|TRBV20-1|TRBJ1-4
CSARTREDATNEKLFF
TGCAGTGCTAGAACTCGGGAGGATGCAACTAATGAAAAACTGTTTTTT
>.|many|TRBV10-3|TRBJ2-3
CAISEGADTQYF
TGTGCCATCAGTGAGGGAGCCGATACGCAGTATTTT
>.|many|TRBV2|TRBJ2-7
CASVPRDDFEQYF
TGTGCCAGTGTGCCGAGGGATGACTTCGAGCAGTACTTC
>.|few|TRBV11-2|TRBJ1-4
CASSFGGLTNEKLFF
TGTGCCAGCAGCTTCGGGGGGCTAACTAATGAAAAACTGTTTTTT
>.|.|TRBV12-3/TRBV12-4|TRBJ2-7
CASSLSGTQGEQYF
TGTGCCAGCAGTTTGTCCGGGACCCAGGGCGAGCAGTACTTC
>.|.|TRBV30|TRBJ2-1
CAWSAGNEQFF
TGTGCCTGGAGTGCGGGCAATGAGCAGTTCTTC
>.|.|TRBV20-1|TRBJ2-3
CSARDDSADTQYF
TGCAGTGCTAGAGACGACAGTGCAGATACGCAGTATTTT
>.|many|TRBV2|TRBJ1-5
CASSGPTGPNQPQHF
TGTGCCAGCAGTGGTCCGACAGGACCCAATCAGCCCCAGCATTTT
>.|.|TRBV19|TRBJ1-5
CASSIVGFNQPQHF
TGTGCCAGTAGTATCGTTGGATTCAATCAGCCCCAGCATTTT
>.|few|TRBV5-1|TRBJ2-7
CASSFTIDREQYF
TGCGCCAGCAGCTTTACGATAGACAGGGAGCAGTACTTC
>TRBD2|many|TRBV7-2|TRBJ2-2
CASSLHPGLENTGELFF
TGTGCCAGCAGCTTACATCCCGGACTAGAGAACACCGGGGAGCTGTTTTTT